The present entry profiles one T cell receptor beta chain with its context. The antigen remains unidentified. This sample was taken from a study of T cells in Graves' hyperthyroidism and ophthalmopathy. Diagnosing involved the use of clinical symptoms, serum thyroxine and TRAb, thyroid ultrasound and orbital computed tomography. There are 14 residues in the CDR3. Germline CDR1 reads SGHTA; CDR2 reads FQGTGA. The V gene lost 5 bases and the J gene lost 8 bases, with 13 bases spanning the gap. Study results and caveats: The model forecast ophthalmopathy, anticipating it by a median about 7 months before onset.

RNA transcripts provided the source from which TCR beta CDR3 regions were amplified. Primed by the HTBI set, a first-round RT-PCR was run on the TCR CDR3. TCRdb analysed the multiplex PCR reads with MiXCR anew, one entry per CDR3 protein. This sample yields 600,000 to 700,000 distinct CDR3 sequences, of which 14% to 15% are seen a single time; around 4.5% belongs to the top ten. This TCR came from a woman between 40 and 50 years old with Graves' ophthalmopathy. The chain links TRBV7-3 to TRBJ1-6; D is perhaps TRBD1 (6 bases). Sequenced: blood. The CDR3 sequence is CASSQQGGYSPLHF. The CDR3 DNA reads TGTGCCAGCAGCCAACAGGGCGGTTATTCACCCCTCCACTTT.